These 17 T cell receptor beta chains originate from one sample sequenced in a study of blood T cell repertoires in COVID-19. The method was immunoSEQ multiplex PCR; TCRdb's version includes in-frame clones alone and lacks a portion of them. The sample contains some 150,000 clones, roughly 82% of which appear only once. Material for sequencing was PBMCs or T cells enriched from blood (not recorded which). The source of these receptors is a man in his fifties who had recovered from COVID-19.

V and J are TRBV5-4 and TRBJ2-7; 8 nucleotides match TRBD1. Germline V gives CDR1 SGHNT, CDR2 YYREEE (reference sequence). Germline trimming cut 4 bases from V and 3 bases from J; bases unmatched to any gene: 6. CDR3 size: 14 residues. The CDR3, as DNA: TGTGCCAGCAGCAAGGGACAGGCGAACTACGAGCAGTACTTC. Residues: CASSKGQANYEQYF. Filled out from reference TRBV5-4 and TRBJ2-7, the complete variable domain reads ETGVTQSPTHLIKTRGQQVTLRCSSQSGHNTVSWYQQALGQGPQFIFQYYREEENGRGNFPPRFSGLQFPNYSSELNVNALELDDSALYLCASSKGQANYEQYFGPGTRLTVT.

J is TRBJ2-1 and V is TRBV7-2; the D gene is possibly TRBD1 (6 bases). V was cut by 4 bases and J by 9 bases, with 19 bases left in between. This CDR3 comprises 15 residues. CDR1 SGHTA and CDR2 FQGNSA come from the germline V gene. This CDR3 is CASSSRFQGPAEQFF. The CDR3 region has the DNA TGTGCCAGCAGCTCGCGATTCCAGGGGCCGGCTGAGCAGTTCTTC.

As to this clone: Distinct nucleotide sequences in the sample also encode this CDR3. The chain joins TRBV18 to TRBJ1-1; 9 positions agree with TRBD1. There are 13 residues in the CDR3. Germline CDR1 KGHSH, CDR2 LQKENI. Trimming removed 2 bases from V and 6 bases from J; junction bases left unmatched: 1. The DNA for the CDR3 is TGTGCCAGCTCACCAGGGACAGGGCCTGAAGCTTTCTTT. Translating gives CASSPGTGPEAFF.

This clone is a singleton in its sample. The chain is built from TRBV21-1 and TRBJ2-1; the D segment call TRBD2 is taken from the table without a DNA check. TRBV21-1 is a known pseudogene. This CDR3 has 20 residues. Here the CDR3 DNA reads TGTGCCAGCAGCTTCCAGGTTTGGGCGGGGAGACCGTATCTCTACAATGAGCAGTTCTTC. Translated, it gives CASSFQVWAGRPYLYNEQFF.

The chain carries TRBV19 and TRBJ1-2; D may be TRBD1 (6 bases). V was shortened by 5 bases and J by 7 bases, with 23 bases between the two germline ends. CDR3 length equals 16 residues. The germline V gene has CDR1 LNHDA and CDR2 SQIVND (reference sequence). Here the CDR3 reads CASSGGWAELTSGYTF. In nucleotides, the CDR3 is TGTGCCAGTAGTGGGGGCTGGGCAGAACTTACTTCTGGCTACACCTTC. The full variable domain, in which reference TRBV19 and TRBJ1-2 provide the parts outside the CDR3, is DGGITQSPKYLFRKEGQNVTLSCEQNLNHDAMYWYRQDPGQGLRLIYYSQIVNDFQKGDIAEGYSVSREKKESFPLTVTSAQKNPTAFYLCASSGGWAELTSGYTFGSGTRLTVV.

The chain has TRBV30 and TRBJ1-2; possible D gene TRBD1, 5 bases. The CDR3 loop spans 15 amino acids. Germline CDR1 reads GTSNPN; CDR2 reads SVGIG (reference sequence). Trimming took 0 bases from V and 5 from J, leaving 16 bases between them. The CDR3 DNA reads TGTGCCTGGAGTGTAAGTCGGTCGACAGCGTATGGCTACACCTTC. Residues: CAWSVSRSTAYGYTF.

The chain employs TRBV7-9 and TRBJ2-6; D call uncertain. Trimming stripped 0 bases from V and 0 bases from J, with 6 bases between. The CDR3 spans 16 residues. CDR1 and CDR2 (germline): SEHNR, FQNEAQ (reference sequence). The chain's CDR3 is CASSLARSSGANVLTF. The CDR3 bases are TGTGCCAGCAGCTTAGCGAGAAGCTCTGGGGCCAACGTCCTGACTTTC.

This clone has a single count. V usage is TRBV30 and J usage is TRBJ2-3; TRBD2 matches 12 bases. With V trimmed by 2 bases and J by 6 bases, 12 bases remained unmatched. The CDR3 extends over 17 amino acids. Germline V gene sequence: CDR1 GTSNPN, CDR2 SVGIG (reference sequence). The CDR3 sequence: CAWSITRTSGASDTQYF. Written as DNA, the CDR3 is TGTGCCTGGAGTATAACCCGGACTAGCGGGGCATCCGATACGCAGTATTTT.

As DNA, the CDR3 is TGTGCCAGCAGCGGACAGGTTGACGAGCAGTACTTC. Its translation is CASSGQVDEQYF. The V and J genes are TRBV11-3 and TRBJ2-7, with 7 bases matching TRBD1. The CDR3 runs to 12 residues. J was trimmed by 5 bases and V by 5 bases; bases with no gene match: 3. The germline CDR1 and CDR2 sequences are SGHNT and YENEEA.

The chain combines TRBV6-4 with TRBJ1-6; D perhaps matches TRBD1 (6 bases). Germline loops: CDR1 MRHNA, CDR2 SNTAGT. The CDR3 extends over 14 amino acids. The V gene lost 6 bases and the J gene lost 8 bases, with 14 bases spanning the gap. The CDR3 coding sequence is TGTGCCAGCAGAACAGGGATGACGGATTCACCCCTCCACTTT. It yields the protein CASRTGMTDSPLHF.

The CDR3 DNA is TGTGCCAGCAGGCGTGGGGACAGGAGAACGAACACTGAAGCTTTCTTT. Amino acids: CASRRGDRRTNTEAFF. This sequence joins TRBV19 and TRBJ1-1, with 8 bases identical to TRBD1. From germline, CDR1 is LNHDA and CDR2 SQIVND (reference sequence). The CDR3 is 16 amino acids. V trimming: 9 bases; J trimming: 1 base; junction bases outside the gene matches: 13.

This clone was seen a single time. V and J are TRBV5-5 and TRBJ1-1; 7 bases map to TRBD1. The CDR3 length is 17 residues. Germline V gives CDR1 SGHKS, CDR2 YYEKEE (reference sequence). Trimming cost V 4 bases and J 4 bases; bases outside gene matches: 16. CDR3 bases: TGTGCCAGCAGCCCCAGGGGCTTCGTGACAGGGCCCACTGAAGCTTTCTTT. As protein: CASSPRGFVTGPTEAFF.

The chain combines TRBV5-4 with TRBJ2-2; TRBD1 agrees at 10 bases. CDR1 is SGHNT, CDR2 YYREEE, per germline (reference sequence). J gave up 4 bases and V 5 bases, and 8 bases lay outside the gene matches. This CDR3 has 16 residues. In DNA, the CDR3 is TGTGCCAGCAGTTACGACAGGGGGCGATTCACCGGGGAGCTGTTTTTT. Translated: CASSYDRGRFTGELFF. The full variable domain, in which reference TRBV5-4 and TRBJ2-2 provide the parts outside the CDR3, is ETGVTQSPTHLIKTRGQQVTLRCSSQSGHNTVSWYQQALGQGPQFIFQYYREEENGRGNFPPRFSGLQFPNYSSELNVNALELDDSALYLCASSYDRGRFTGELFFGEGSRLTVL.

The chain links TRBV27 to TRBJ2-7; 11 bases are a match to TRBD1. The germline V gene has CDR1 MNHEY and CDR2 SMNVEV (reference sequence). The CDR3 sequence is 15 residues long. Trimming took 8 bases from V and 12 from J; bases not matched to a gene: 18. In nucleotides, the CDR3 is TGTGCCAGCTGGAATCCCTGGACAGGGGGCCGATCTGTGTACTTC. The encoded protein is CASWNPWTGGRSVYF.

This clone has only one observation. V and J are TRBV19 and TRBJ2-7, with D perhaps TRBD2 (6 bases). Looked up from germline, CDR1 is LNHDA and CDR2 is SQIVND (reference sequence). The CDR3 has 15 amino acids. V was cut by 0 bases and J by 2 bases, with 11 bases left in between. The CDR3 nucleotides read TGTGCCAGTAGTATAGATGGGGGGTTCGCCTACGAGCAGTACTTC. Amino acid sequence: CASSIDGGFAYEQYF.

J is TRBJ1-5 and V is TRBV18; D gene unclear. In germline, CDR1 is KGHSH, CDR2 LQKENI. With 8 bases removed from V and 0 bases from J, the gap between germline ends came to 8 bases. The CDR3 sequence is 13 residues long. The CDR3 DNA is TGTGCCAGCCCAGCGGATAGCAATCAGCCCCAGCATTTT. Translation gives CASPADSNQPQHF.

The chain joins TRBV28 to TRBJ2-7; 7 bases agree with TRBD1. CDR1 and CDR2 from the germline V gene are MDHEN and SYDVKM. This CDR3 has 15 amino acids. With 4 bases clipped from V and 4 bases from J, the junction kept 10 bases outside the gene matches. The CDR3 spells CASSSGGQYGYEQYF. The CDR3 nucleotides are TGTGCCAGCAGTTCAGGGGGACAGTACGGATACGAGCAGTACTTC.